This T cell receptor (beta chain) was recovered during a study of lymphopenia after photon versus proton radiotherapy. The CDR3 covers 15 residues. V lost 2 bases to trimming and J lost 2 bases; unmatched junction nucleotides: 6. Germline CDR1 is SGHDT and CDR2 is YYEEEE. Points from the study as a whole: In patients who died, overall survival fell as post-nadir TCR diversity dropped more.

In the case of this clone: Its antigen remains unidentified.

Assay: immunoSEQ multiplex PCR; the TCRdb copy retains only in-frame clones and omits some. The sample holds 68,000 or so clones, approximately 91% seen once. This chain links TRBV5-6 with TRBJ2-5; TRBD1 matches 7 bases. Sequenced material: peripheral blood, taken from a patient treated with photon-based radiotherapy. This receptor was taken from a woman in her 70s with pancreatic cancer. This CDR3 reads CASSLISDRQETQYF. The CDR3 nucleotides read TGTGCCAGCAGCTTAATATCGGACAGGCAAGAGACCCAGTACTTC.